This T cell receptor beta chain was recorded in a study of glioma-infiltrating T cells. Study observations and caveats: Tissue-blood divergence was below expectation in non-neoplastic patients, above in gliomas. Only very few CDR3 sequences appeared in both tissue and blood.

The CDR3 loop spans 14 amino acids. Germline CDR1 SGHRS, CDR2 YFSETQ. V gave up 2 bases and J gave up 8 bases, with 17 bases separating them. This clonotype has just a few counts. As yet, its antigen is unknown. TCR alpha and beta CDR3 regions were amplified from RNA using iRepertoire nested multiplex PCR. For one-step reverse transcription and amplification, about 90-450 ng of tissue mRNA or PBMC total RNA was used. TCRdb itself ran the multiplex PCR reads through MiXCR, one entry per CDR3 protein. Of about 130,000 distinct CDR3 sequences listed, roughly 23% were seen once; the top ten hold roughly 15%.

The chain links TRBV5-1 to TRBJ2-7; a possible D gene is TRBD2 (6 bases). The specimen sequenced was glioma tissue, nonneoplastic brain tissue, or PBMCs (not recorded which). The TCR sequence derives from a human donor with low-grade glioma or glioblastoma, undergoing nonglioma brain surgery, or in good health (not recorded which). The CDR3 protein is CASSFDWRGSKQYF. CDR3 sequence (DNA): TGCGCCAGCAGCTTTGACTGGAGGGGTTCTAAGCAGTACTTC.